This paragraph covers one T cell receptor (beta chain) sequence. This specimen comes from a study of blood T cell repertoires in COVID-19. Across the whole study: T cells, B-cell-depleted T cells, or PBMCs provided the cDNA or gDNA that served as material.

As processed by the authors: Nucleated cell number was recorded as an estimate derived from reference gene primer amplification. TCRdb's table, derived via immunoSEQ multiplex PCR, lists solely in-frame clones and lacks some. The V and J calls and the clone size are those of that table, but D and trimming were determined from the DNA. In the table there are about 65,000 clones, over 70% of which are singletons. The CDR3 contains 15 residues. CDR1 LNHDA and CDR2 SQIVND come from the germline V gene (reference sequence). The V gene end was trimmed by 2 bases and the J gene end by 2 bases; junction bases not matched to a gene: 6.

The chain uses TRBV19 and TRBJ2-7, with 7 bases that match TRBD2. The sequence was collected from a human donor in a cohort sampled during active COVID-19. Sequenced: peripheral blood. This chain's CDR3 is CASSIRASGPYEQYF. The CDR3 nucleotides are TGTGCCAGTAGTATACGGGCTAGCGGCCCCTACGAGCAGTACTTC.